This T cell receptor (beta chain) was recovered during a study of blood T cell repertoires in COVID-19 (dated by TCRdb to about 2020). About the full investigation: The collaborator samples originated in the United States, Italy and Spain and spanned the acute and convalescent phases of COVID-19. The repertoires were released in a freely available public database meant as a resource for research on the immune response to SARS-CoV-2. The prospective study material was composed of cDNA or gDNA derived from T cells, B-cell-depleted T cells, or PBMCs. Samples were obtained from the ongoing ImmuneRACE study (first 160 participants) and from over 1,000 subjects provided by 6 global collaborators. A de-identified subject ID, COVID-19 status, age in years and sex were almost always included in the sample metadata. Deeply sampled blood TCRbeta repertoires from subjects exposed to, actively infected with, or recovered from COVID-19 were included in the dataset. HLA class I and class II types, where available, came from metadata supplied by the sample provider rather than from assay-based typing. Broader findings and caveats from the paper: The quantity of clinical and demographic metadata differed by source and by participant and was supplied without curation.

Whole blood was collected in K2EDTA tubes by collaborating institutions according to the institutions' own protocols. For TCRbeta analysis, collaborators shipped samples in one of three forms: frozen whole blood, isolated PBMCs, or DNA extracted from either of those sample types. Based on the germline V gene, the CDR1 and CDR2 sequences are KGHSH and LQKENI. The CDR3 runs 16 amino acids, cysteine and phenylalanine included. This entry keeps only the CDR3 DNA: 48 bases, framed from base 1. After removal of 2 bases from V and 2 bases from J, the junction retains 4 bases not matched to a gene. As to this clone: The specificity of this receptor is unknown. No clone much larger than this one lies a single base away; base qualities are absent.

TCRbeta CDR3 regions were amplified from genomic DNA by means of the immunoSEQ Assay, a bias-controlled multiplex PCR. The paper's data handling went like this. The number of nucleated cells in each sample was estimated from the amplification of reference gene primers within the assay. Sequence reads were collapsed and filtered to measure the absolute abundance of every unique TCRbeta CDR3 rearrangement. For each sample, productive Simpson clonality was calculated by taking the square root of Simpson's diversity index across productive rearrangements. The clones in this table, taken by TCRdb from immuneACCESS, are in-frame only. Not every clone is retained; where verified, under half of the shortfall comes from an unresolved V gene, and the cause of the rest is unknown. The D gene and trimming were derived from the DNA, and the V and J assignments and clone size from that table. This sample is represented by roughly 220,000 clones; about 88% of them were singletons. Around 3% of the sample is held by the ten biggest clonotypes.

The sequence came from a man aged 55 to 70 with acute or convalescent COVID-19. This sequence uses TRBV18 and TRBJ2-1, and TRBD2 matches 9 of the central bases. Sequencing input: peripheral blood. Read as DNA, the sequence is TGTGCCAGCTCACCAACGTTAGCGGGGGCCTACAATGAGCAGTTCTTC. Protein translation: CASSPTLAGAYNEQFF.